Described below is a single T cell receptor beta chain sequence and its context. Per germline, CDR1 SGHTA and CDR2 FQGNSA. CDR3 size: 18 residues. Germline trimming cut 5 bases from V and 6 bases from J; bases unmatched to any gene: 16. This record comes from a study of control samples from healthy donors and cancer patients. Produced via immunoSEQ multiplex PCR; TCRdb's table is partial and in-frame only. Seen here are fewer than 110,000 clones, about 89% observed once, and the top ten hold about 7.8%. This TCR was recovered from a man younger than 40 in good health. The rearrangement uses TRBV7-2 and TRBJ2-3; TRBD2 matches 11 bases. Sample: blood. Written as DNA, the CDR3 is TGTGCCAGCAGCCTCCCGGGACTAGCGGCACCCCAGAGGGATACGCAGTATTTT. Translation: CASSLPGLAAPQRDTQYF.